This TCR beta chain is from a study of cytomegalovirus exposure and HLA in healthy donors. Study-wide results and caveats: For most subjects, TCR beta sequences were reported to predict HLA-A and HLA-B alleles with accuracy.

This CDR3 has 16 amino acids. V was clipped by 1 base and J by 5 bases, with 18 bases between them. The germline V gene encodes CDR1 SGHKS and CDR2 YYEKEE (reference sequence). In regard to this clone: As yet, its antigen is unknown.

The PCR employed 60 Vbeta primers together with 13 Jbeta primers. Some clones are missing from TCRdb's copy, which holds only in-frame ones; the method was immunoSEQ multiplex PCR. Of around 120,000 clones in the sample, around 77% are singletons; the top ten hold less than 4%. The chain carries TRBV5-5 and TRBJ1-1; the D gene is possibly TRBD1 (5 bases). The source is a human donor in good health. The specimen sequenced was PBMCs. CDR3 region: CASSLSGKGKNTEAFF. The CDR3 DNA reads TGTGCCAGCAGCTTGAGTGGTAAGGGGAAGAATACTGAAGCTTTCTTT.